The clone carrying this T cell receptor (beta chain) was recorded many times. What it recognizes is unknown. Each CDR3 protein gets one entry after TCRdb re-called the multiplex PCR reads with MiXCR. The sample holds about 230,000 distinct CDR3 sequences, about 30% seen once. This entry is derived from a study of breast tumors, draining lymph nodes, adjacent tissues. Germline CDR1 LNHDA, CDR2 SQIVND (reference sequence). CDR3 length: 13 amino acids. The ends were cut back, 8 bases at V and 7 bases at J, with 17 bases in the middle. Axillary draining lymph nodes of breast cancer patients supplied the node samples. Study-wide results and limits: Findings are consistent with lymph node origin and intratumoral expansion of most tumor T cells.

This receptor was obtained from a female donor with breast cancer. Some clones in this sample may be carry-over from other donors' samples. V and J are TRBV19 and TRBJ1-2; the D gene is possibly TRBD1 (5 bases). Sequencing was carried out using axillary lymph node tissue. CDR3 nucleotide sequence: TGTGCCAGTTCAGGGAACGCCGCCGGTGGCTACACCTTC. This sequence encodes CASSGNAAGGYTF.